This is a list of T cell receptor beta chains from one sample in a study of shared clonotypes between healthy human individuals. Data came from immunoSEQ multiplex PCR; TCRdb stores just in-frame clones and leaves some out. The profile shows about 1.4 million clones, roughly 96% of them singletons. Sequenced sample: naive CD4+ T cells sorted from blood. The source is a man under 40 in good health. CDR3s include the opening cysteine and the closing phenylalanine or tryptophan. The D gene is left open where the match is weak. A row's size may be missing; if present it is once, few, many or a size class.

v_gene	abundance	j_gene	d_gene	CDR3aa	CDR3nt
TRBV6-5	NA	TRBJ2-7	NA	CASSRLRASYEQYF	TGTGCCAGCAGCCGCCTAAGGGCCTCCTACGAGCAGTACTTC
TRBV6-5	NA	TRBJ2-3	NA	CASSYMTSTDTQYF	TGTGCCAGCAGTTACATGACTAGCACAGATACGCAGTATTTT
TRBV11-2	NA	TRBJ2-7	NA	CASSAPYEQYF	TGTGCCAGCTCAGCCCCCTACGAGCAGTACTTC
TRBV11-3	NA	TRBJ2-1	NA	CASSFGPYNEQFF	TGTGCCAGCAGCTTCGGGCCTTACAATGAGCAGTTCTTC
TRBV18	NA	TRBJ1-2	NA	CASSPLSPPGHGYTF	TGTGCCAGCTCACCACTTTCTCCCCCGGGACATGGCTACACCTTC
TRBV7-3	NA	TRBJ1-2	NA	CASSLITPGDGYTF	TGTGCCAGCAGCTTAATAACACCCGGTGATGGCTACACCTTC
TRBV10-1	NA	TRBJ2-1	TRBD1	CASSGGRTGGDPRYNEQFF	TGCGCCAGCAGTGGCGGAAGGACAGGGGGCGATCCTCGGTACAATGAGCAGTTCTTC
TRBV18	NA	TRBJ2-7	NA	CASSPPGVQGTYEQYF	TGTGCCAGCTCACCACCTGGGGTTCAAGGTACCTACGAGCAGTACTTC
TRBV6-5	NA	TRBJ1-4	NA	CASFDEKLFF	TGTGCCAGCTTTGATGAAAAACTGTTTTTT
TRBV11-2	NA	TRBJ1-1	TRBD1	CAEGAQNTEAFF	TGTGCCGAGGGGGCGCAAAACACTGAAGCTTTCTTT
TRBV13	NA	TRBJ2-7	NA	CASSRMGPYEQYF	TGTGCCAGCAGCCGAATGGGACCCTACGAGCAGTACTTC
TRBV5-4	NA	TRBJ2-1	TRBD1	CASSLDRRNHEQFF	TGTGCCAGCAGCCTGGACAGGAGGAATCATGAGCAGTTCTTC
TRBV9	NA	TRBJ2-2	TRBD2	CASSVLAGGSTGELFF	TGTGCCAGCAGCGTACTAGCGGGAGGGAGCACCGGGGAGCTGTTTTTT
TRBV15	NA	TRBJ2-2	TRBD2	CATSAGGRAGELFF	TGTGCCACCAGCGCGGGGGGCCGGGCCGGGGAGCTGTTTTTT
TRBV28	NA	TRBJ1-1	NA	CASALGGGTEAFF	TGTGCCAGCGCACTGGGTGGGGGCACTGAAGCTTTCTTT
TRBV6-5	once	TRBJ2-5	TRBD1	CASSRDRGSETQYF	TGTGCCAGCAGCCGGGACAGGGGGTCGGAGACCCAGTACTTC
TRBV5-4	NA	TRBJ2-2	TRBD2	CASSLRWGGNTGELFF	TGTGCCAGCAGCCTCCGTTGGGGGGGGAACACCGGGGAGCTGTTTTTT
TRBV5-1	NA	TRBJ1-4	NA	CASSAIPDRKKLFF	TGCGCCAGCAGCGCGATACCCGATAGAAAAAAACTGTTTTTT
TRBV2	NA	TRBJ2-7	TRBD2	CASRVPSGLAEQYF	TGTGCCAGCAGGGTCCCCTCCGGACTAGCCGAGCAGTACTTC
TRBV7-8	NA	TRBJ2-7	TRBD2	CASSSTSAYEQYF	TGTGCCAGCAGCTCCACTAGCGCCTACGAGCAGTACTTC
TRBV6-6	NA	TRBJ2-7	NA	CASRQQGSYEQYF	TGTGCCAGCAGACAACAGGGCAGCTACGAGCAGTACTTC
TRBV7-6	NA	TRBJ2-5	NA	CASSHGSASNQETQYF	TGTGCCAGCAGCCACGGTAGTGCCTCGAACCAAGAGACCCAGTACTTC
TRBV7-2	NA	TRBJ2-3	NA	CASSLAGHRTDTQYF	TGTGCCAGCAGCTTAGCGGGACACCGCACAGATACGCAGTATTTT